The entry below gives a single TCR beta chain sequence along with its context. Its antigen is still unknown. The data are from a study of post-analysis software for immune sequencing data. Study summary: Courses of disease covered relapsing-remitting, secondary progressive and progressive-relapsing multiple sclerosis. Study-level findings and limits: Elevated frequency relative to controls characterized a handful of TRBV segments in patients, TRBV5-6, TRBV5-1 and TRBV20-1 among them.

The CDR3 runs 14 residues. Germline-derived CDR1 and CDR2 are DFQATT and SNEGSKA (reference sequence). V shed 5 bases and J shed 2 bases, with 14 bases lying between them. Each TCR beta cDNA library carried unique molecular identifiers. TCRdb used MiXCR to reprocess the PCR reads, holding one entry per CDR3 protein. The sample shows some 700,000 distinct CDR3 sequences, approximately 59% of them seen only once. The receptor was derived from a girl between 2 and 10 years old with multiple sclerosis. Specimen: blood. The chain combines TRBV20-1 with TRBJ2-3, with TRBD2 as a possible D gene (6 bases). CDR3 sequence reads: CSAPPAGSTDTQYF. In DNA form, the CDR3 reads TGCAGTGCTCCCCCTGCGGGGTCCACAGATACGCAGTATTTT.